The sequence of this TCR beta chain was determined in a study of cytomegalovirus exposure and HLA in healthy donors. Study-wide results and limits: A later analysis linked a missense variant in DCLRE1C to the trimming of TCR beta V and J genes.

The germline CDR1 and CDR2 sequences are SQVTM and ANQGSEA. V was trimmed by 6 bases and J by 6 bases, leaving 14 bases between them. The CDR3 is made up of 12 amino acids. This clone appeared a few times. What it binds is unknown. The PCR ran on 60 Vbeta and 13 Jbeta primers. The assay was immunoSEQ multiplex PCR, and TCRdb's table has in-frame clones only and misses some. The table has over 100,000 clones, 55% to 80% seen once. The sequenced sample consisted of PBMCs. The clonotype was recovered from a woman in her thirties or forties in good health and CMV-seronegative. V is TRBV29-1 and J is TRBJ1-2, with D possibly TRBD1 on 6 matching bases. The CDR3: CSVATGDHGYTF. The CDR3 coding sequence is TGCAGCGTCGCGACAGGAGACCATGGCTACACCTTC.